The text below deals with one T cell receptor (beta chain). A read error may produce the germline difference seen at one junction end. The data derive from a study of Tregs in tolerant kidney transplant recipients. Produced via immunoSEQ multiplex PCR; TCRdb's table is partial and in-frame only. Here the sample spans 46,000 or so clones, roughly nine tenths being singletons. Specimen: Tregs from blood. The sequence derives from a human donor in good health.

This CDR3 is CAWSTGSNQPRHF. The CDR3 DNA reads as TGTGCCTGGTCGACAGGGAGCAATCAGCCCCGGCATTTT. The chain couples TRBV30 to TRBJ1-5, with TRBD1 matching over 7 bases. Germline V gene sequence: CDR1 GTSNPN, CDR2 SVGIG (reference sequence). The CDR3 has 13 amino acids.